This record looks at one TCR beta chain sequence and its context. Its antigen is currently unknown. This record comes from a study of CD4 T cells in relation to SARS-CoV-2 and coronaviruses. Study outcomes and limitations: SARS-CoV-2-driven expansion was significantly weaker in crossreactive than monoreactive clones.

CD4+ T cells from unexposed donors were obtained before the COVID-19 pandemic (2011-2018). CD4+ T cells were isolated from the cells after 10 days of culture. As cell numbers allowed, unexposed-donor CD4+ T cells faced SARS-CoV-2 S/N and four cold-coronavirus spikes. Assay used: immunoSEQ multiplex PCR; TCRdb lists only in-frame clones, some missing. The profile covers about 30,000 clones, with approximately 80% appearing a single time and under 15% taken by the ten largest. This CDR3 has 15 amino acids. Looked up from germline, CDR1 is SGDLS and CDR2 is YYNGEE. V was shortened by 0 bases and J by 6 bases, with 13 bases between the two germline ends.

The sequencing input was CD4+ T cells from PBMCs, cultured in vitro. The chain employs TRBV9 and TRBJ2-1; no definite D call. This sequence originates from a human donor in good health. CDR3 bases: TGTGCCAGCAGCGTAGACGGCTCCCAGGCCAATGAGCAGTTCTTC. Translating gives CASSVDGSQANEQFF.